This T cell receptor beta chain was captured in a study of human T cells and chemical hapten exposure. The CDR3 covers 15 residues. Looked up from germline, CDR1 is KGHSH and CDR2 is LQKENI. V lost 5 bases to trimming and J lost 2 bases, with 13 bases between them. Unfractionated whole blood was the source from which total RNA was extracted. As the library was built, unique molecular identifiers were attached to individual cDNA molecules. Original analysis: Counting gave a median of about 89,000 TCRs per sample, with values ranging from roughly 20,000 to 750,000. TCRdb recomputed calls from the 5' RACE reads with MiXCR, one row per CDR3 protein. Here the V and J calls rest on TCRdb's processing, not on the authors' analysis. The table includes tens of thousands of distinct CDR3 sequences, 7% to 8% detected once. This clonotype was seen only a few times.

The receptor comes from a male donor in good health. The rearrangement links TRBV18 to TRBJ1-3; a possible D gene is TRBD1 (6 bases). The CDR3 loop is CASSSSSGAGNTIYF. As DNA, the CDR3 is TGTGCCAGCTCATCTTCTTCAGGGGCTGGAAACACCATATATTTT.